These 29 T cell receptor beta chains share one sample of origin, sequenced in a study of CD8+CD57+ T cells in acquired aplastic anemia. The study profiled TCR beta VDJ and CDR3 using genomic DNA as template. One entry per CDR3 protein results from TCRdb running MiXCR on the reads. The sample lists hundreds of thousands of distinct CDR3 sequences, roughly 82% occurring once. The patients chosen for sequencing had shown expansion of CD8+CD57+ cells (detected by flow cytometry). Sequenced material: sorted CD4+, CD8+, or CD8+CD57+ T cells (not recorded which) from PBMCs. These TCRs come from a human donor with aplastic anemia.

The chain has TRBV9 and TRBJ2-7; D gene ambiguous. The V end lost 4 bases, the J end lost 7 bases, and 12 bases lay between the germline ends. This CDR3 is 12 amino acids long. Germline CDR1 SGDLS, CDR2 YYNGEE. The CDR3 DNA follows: TGTGCCAGCAGCCAAGGAAGTGGGGAGCAGTACTTC. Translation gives CASSQGSGEQYF.

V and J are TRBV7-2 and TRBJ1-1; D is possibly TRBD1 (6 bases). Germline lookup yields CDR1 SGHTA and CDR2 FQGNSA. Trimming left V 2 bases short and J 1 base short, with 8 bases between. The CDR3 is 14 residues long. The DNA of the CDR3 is TGTGCCAGCAGCTTACAGGGGTGGAACACTGAAGCTTTCTTT. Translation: CASSLQGWNTEAFF.

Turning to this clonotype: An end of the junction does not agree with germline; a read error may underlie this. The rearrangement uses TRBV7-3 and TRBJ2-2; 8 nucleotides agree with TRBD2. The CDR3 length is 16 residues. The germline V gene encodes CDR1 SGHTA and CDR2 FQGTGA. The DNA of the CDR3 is TGTGCCAGCACCCGAGCGGGGGCCTCGAACACCGGGGAGCTGCTTTTT. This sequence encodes CASTRAGASNTGELLF. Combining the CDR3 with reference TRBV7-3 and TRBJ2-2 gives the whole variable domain GAGVSQTPSNKVTEKGKYVELRCDPISGHTALYWYRQSLGQGPEFLIYFQGTGAADDSGLPNDRFFAVRPEGSVSTLKIQRTERGDSAVYLCASTRAGASNTGELLFGEGSRLTVL.

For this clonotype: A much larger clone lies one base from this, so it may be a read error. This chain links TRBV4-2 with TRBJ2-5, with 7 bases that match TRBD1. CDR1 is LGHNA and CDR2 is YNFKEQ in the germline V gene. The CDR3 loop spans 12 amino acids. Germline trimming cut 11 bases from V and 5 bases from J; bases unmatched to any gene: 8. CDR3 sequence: CACKGARETQYF. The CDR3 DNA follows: TGTGCCTGCAAGGGGGCTAGGGAGACCCAGTACTTC.

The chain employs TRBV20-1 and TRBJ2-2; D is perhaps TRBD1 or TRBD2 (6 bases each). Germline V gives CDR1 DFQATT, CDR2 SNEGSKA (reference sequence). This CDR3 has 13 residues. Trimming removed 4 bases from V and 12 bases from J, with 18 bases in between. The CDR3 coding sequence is TGCAGTGCTAACGGGGGCAGAGCCATGAAGCTGTTTTTT. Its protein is CSANGGRAMKLFF.

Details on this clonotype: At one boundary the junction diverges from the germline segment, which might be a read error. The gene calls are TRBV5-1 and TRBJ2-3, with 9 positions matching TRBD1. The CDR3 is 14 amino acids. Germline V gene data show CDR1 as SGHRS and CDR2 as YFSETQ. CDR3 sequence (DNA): TGCGCCAGCAGCTTAGCCGAGGGACAGGGTTACACTGATTTT. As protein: CASSLAEGQGYTDF.

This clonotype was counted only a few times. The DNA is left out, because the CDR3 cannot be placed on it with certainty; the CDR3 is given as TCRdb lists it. The CDR3: CASSVGSGTQYFQYF. The V gene is TRBV9, the J gene TRBJ2-3; TRBD1 reflects the table's D call only, with no check against the DNA. The CDR3 is 15 residues long, counting both termini. Looked up from germline, CDR1 is SGDLS and CDR2 is YYNGEE.

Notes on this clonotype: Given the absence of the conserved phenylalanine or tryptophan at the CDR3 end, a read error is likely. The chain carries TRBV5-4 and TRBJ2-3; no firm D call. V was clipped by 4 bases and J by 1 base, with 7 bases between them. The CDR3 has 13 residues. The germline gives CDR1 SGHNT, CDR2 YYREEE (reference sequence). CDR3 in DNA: TGTGCCAGCAGCGATAGGGGCACAGATACGCAGTATCTT. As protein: CASSDRGTDTQYL.

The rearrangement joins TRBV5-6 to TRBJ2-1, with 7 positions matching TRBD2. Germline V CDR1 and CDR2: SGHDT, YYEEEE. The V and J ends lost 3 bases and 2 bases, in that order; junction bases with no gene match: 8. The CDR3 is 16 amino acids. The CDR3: CASSSWASGTYNEQFF. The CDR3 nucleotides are TGTGCCAGCAGCTCGTGGGCGAGCGGGACCTACAATGAGCAGTTCTTC.

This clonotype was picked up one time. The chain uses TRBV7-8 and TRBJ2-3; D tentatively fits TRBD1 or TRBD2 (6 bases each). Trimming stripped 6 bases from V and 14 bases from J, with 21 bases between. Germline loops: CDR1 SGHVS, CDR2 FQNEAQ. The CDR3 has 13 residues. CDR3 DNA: TGTGCCAGCAGGGACGGGGGCACCGTGAACACGTATTTT. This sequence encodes CASRDGGTVNTYF.

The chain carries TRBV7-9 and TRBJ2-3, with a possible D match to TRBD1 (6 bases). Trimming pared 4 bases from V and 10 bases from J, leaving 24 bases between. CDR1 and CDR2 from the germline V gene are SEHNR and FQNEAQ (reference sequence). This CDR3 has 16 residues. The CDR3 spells CASSSGPGDHTVAQYF. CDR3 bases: TGTGCCAGCAGCTCCGGGCCAGGGGATCACACAGTTGCGCAGTATTTT. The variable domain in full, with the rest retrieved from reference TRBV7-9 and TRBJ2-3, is DTGVSQNPRHKITKRGQNVTFRCDPISEHNRLYWYRQTLGQGPEFLTYFQNEAQLEKSRLLSDRFSAERPKGSFSTLEIQRTEQGDSAMYLCASSSGPGDHTVAQYFGPGTRLTVL.

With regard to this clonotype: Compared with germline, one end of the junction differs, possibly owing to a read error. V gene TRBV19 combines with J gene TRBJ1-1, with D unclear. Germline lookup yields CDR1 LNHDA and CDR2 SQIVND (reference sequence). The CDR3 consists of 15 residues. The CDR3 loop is CASSLASTAYTEAFF. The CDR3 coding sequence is TGTGCCAGTAGCTTAGCTAGCACAGCCTACACTGAAGCTTTCTTC.

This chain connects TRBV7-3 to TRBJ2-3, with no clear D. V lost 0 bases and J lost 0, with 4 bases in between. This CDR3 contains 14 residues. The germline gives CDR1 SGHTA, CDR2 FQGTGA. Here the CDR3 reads CASSLTLSTDTQYF. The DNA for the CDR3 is TGTGCCAGCAGCTTAACCCTTAGCACAGATACGCAGTATTTT. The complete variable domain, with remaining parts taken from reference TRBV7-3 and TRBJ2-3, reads GAGVSQTPSNKVTEKGKYVELRCDPISGHTALYWYRQSLGQGPEFLIYFQGTGAADDSGLPNDRFFAVRPEGSVSTLKIQRTERGDSAVYLCASSLTLSTDTQYFGPGTRLTVL.

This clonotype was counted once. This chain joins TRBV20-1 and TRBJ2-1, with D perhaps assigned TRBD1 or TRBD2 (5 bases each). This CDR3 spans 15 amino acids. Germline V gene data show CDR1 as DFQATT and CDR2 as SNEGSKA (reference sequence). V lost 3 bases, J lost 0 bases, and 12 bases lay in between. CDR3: CSASRDGLSYNEQFF. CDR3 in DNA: TGCAGTGCTAGCCGGGACGGGCTCTCCTACAATGAGCAGTTCTTC.

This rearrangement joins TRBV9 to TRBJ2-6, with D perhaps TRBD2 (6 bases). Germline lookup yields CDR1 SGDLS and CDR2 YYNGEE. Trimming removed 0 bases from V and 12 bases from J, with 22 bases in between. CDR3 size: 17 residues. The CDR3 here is CASSVGGVHEQVFVLTF. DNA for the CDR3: TGTGCCAGCAGCGTAGGGGGGGTCCATGAGCAGGTCTTCGTCCTGACTTTC.

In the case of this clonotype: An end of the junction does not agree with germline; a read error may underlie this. CDR3 coding DNA: TGTGCCTGCAGCCTAGGAGATGGCCACACCCAGCCCCCGCATTTT. Translating gives CACSLGDGHTQPPHF. The chain links TRBV7-8 to TRBJ1-5, with D unresolved. Germline V CDR1 and CDR2: SGHVS, FQNEAQ. This CDR3 is 15 amino acids long.

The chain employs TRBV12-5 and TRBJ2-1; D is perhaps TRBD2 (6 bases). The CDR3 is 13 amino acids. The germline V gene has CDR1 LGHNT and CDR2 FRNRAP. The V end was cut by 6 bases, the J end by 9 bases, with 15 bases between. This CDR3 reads CASGLAALSEQFF. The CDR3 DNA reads TGTGCTAGTGGGTTAGCGGCCCTGAGTGAGCAGTTCTTC.

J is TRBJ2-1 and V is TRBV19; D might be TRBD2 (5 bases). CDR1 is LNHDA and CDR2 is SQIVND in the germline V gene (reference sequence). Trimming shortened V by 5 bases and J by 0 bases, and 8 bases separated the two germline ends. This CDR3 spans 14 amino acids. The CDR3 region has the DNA TGTGCCAGTAGTTTTAGCGACTCCTACAATGAGCAGTTCTTC. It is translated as CASSFSDSYNEQFF.

The CDR3 region is CASSLDLTGNTEDYF. In nucleotides, the CDR3 is TGTGCCAGCAGCTTAGATCTGACAGGCAACACTGAAGATTATTTT. V is TRBV11-3 and J is TRBJ2-3; D is possibly TRBD1 (6 bases). The CDR3 consists of 15 residues. The germline V gene encodes CDR1 SGHNT and CDR2 YENEEA. V lost 0 bases and J 15 bases, leaving 22 bases between the germline ends.

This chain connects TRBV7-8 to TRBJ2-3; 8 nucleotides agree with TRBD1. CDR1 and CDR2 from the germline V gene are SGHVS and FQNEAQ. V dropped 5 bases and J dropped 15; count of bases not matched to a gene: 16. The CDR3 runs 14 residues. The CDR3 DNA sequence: TGTGCCAGCAGCCCGACGCCCGGGCCAGGGGGCACTTATTTT. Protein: CASSPTPGPGGTYF.

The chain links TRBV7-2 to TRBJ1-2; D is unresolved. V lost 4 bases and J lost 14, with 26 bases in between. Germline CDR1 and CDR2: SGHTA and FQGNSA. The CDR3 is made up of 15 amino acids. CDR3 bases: TGTGCCAGCAGCTGGAGCGTGGTAGATACGCAGTATTTTACCTTC. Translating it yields CASSWSVVDTQYFTF. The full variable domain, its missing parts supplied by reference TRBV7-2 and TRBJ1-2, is GAGVSQSPSNKVTEKGKDVELRCDPISGHTALYWYRQSLGQGLEFLIYFQGNSAPDKSGLPSDRFSAERTGGSVSTLTIQRTQQEDSAVYLCASSWSVVDTQYFTFGSGTRLTVV.

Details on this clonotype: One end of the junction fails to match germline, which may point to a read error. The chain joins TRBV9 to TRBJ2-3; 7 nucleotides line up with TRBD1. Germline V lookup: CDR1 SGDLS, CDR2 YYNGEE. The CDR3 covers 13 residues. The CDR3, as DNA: TGTGCCAGCAGCGACCCGGACAGGTCCTACCAGCAGTTT. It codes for CASSDPDRSYQQF.

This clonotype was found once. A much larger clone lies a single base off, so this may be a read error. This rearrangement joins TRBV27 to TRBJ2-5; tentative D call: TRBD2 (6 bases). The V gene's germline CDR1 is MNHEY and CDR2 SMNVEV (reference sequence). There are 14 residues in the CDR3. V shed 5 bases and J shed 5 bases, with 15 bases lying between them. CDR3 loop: CASSPRTSLETQYF. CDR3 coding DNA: TGTGCCAGCAGTCCGCGCACTAGCTTGGAGACCCAGTACTTC.

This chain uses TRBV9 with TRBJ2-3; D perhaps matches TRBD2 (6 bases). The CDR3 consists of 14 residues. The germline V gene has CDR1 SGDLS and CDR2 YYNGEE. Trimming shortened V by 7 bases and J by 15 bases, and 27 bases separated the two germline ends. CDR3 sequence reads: CASGEAGTDTQYYF. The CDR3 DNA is TGTGCCAGCGGGGAAGCGGGCACAGATACGCAGTATTATTTT. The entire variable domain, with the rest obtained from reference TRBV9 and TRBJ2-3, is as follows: DSGVTQTPKHLITATGQRVTLRCSPRSGDLSVYWYQQSLDQGLQFLIQYYNGEERAKGNILERFSAQQFPDLHSELNLSSLELGDSALYFCASGEAGTDTQYYFGPGTRLTVL.

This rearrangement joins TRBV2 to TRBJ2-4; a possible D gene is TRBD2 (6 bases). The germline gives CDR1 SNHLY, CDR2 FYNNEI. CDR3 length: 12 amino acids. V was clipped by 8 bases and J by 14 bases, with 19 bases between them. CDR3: CASGEAGHNEYF. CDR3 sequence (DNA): TGTGCCAGCGGAGAGGCGGGGCATAATGAGTACTTC.

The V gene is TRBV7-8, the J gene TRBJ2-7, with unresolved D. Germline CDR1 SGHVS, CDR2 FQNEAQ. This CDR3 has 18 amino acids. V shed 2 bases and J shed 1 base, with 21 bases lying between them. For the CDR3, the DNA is TGTGCCAGCAGCTTACCGCCAGACCCCGCAACCCTTTCCTACGAGCAGTACGTC. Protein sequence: CASSLPPDPATLSYEQYV.

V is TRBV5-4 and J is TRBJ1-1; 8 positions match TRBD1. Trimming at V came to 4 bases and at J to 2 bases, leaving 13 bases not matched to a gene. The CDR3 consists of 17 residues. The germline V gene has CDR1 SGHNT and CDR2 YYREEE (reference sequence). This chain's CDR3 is CASSGAGGQGGNTEAFF. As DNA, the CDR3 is TGTGCCAGCAGCGGGGCTGGCGGACAGGGAGGAAACACTGAAGCTTTCTTT. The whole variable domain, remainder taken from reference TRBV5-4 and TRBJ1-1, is ETGVTQSPTHLIKTRGQQVTLRCSSQSGHNTVSWYQQALGQGPQFIFQYYREEENGRGNFPPRFSGLQFPNYSSELNVNALELDDSALYLCASSGAGGQGGNTEAFFGQGTRLTVV.

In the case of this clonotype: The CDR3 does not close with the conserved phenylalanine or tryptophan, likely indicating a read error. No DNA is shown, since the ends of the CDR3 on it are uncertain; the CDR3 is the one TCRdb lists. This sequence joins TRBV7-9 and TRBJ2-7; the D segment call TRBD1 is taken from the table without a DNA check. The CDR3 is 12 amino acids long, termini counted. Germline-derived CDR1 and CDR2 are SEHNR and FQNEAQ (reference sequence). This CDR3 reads CASSSTAGEQHS.

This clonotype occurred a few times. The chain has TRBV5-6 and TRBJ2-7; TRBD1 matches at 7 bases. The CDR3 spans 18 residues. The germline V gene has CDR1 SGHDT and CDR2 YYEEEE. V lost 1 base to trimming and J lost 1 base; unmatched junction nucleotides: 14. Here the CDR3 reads CASSLHTDGTALSYEQYV. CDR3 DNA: TGTGCCAGCAGCTTGCATACGGACGGGACAGCCCTTTCCTACGAGCAGTACGTC.